Detailed here is one TCR beta chain. Ten or more counts support this clonotype. Which antigen it targets is not known. Base qualities are missing; no much larger clone stands one base away. The data originate from a study of spatial heterogeneity in lung cancer (dated by TCRdb to between 2017 and 2020). Describing the broader study: Beta-chain transcripts were consistently detected in greater numbers than alpha-chain transcripts, which likely reflects a higher abundance of beta-chain transcripts. In the raw uncorrected reads, each unique combination of TCR and UMI appeared on average more than ten times. The study quantitatively compared TCR alpha and beta repertoires across multiple tumor regions, matched nontumor lung and blood in non-small cell lung cancer. Nonsynonymous mutation counts, determined by whole-exome sequencing of tumor tissue, were related to TCR repertoire features. Both alpha and beta chains were TCR-sequenced in 200 to 250 tumor regions, roughly 70 matched nontumor lung samples and 56 PBMC samples obtained at surgery. Points the paper makes about the study in general: Ubiquitous expanded tumor TCRs showed up in blood more often at tumor resection than at routine follow-up. Additional single-cell paired TCR alpha and beta sequencing was considered necessary to confirm, at a functional level, the hypothesis that regional TCRs recognize regional mutations.

The CDR1 and CDR2 encoded by the germline V gene are SGHNT and YENEEA. The CDR3, from cysteine to phenylalanine, totals 15 residues. Only the CDR3 portion is preserved as DNA: 45 bases, with reading frame beginning at the first base. Between the V and J ends, shortened by 3 bases and 4 bases respectively, the junction contains 12 bases. Library method: 5' RACE. Instrument on record: NextSeq 500. The TCR library protocol attached a unique molecular identifier to each TCR cDNA molecule to allow correction of PCR and sequencing errors. The paper's processing steps were these. Decombinator tools were used for TCR identification, UMI-based error correction and CDR3 extraction. Expanded TCRs were defined as those above a frequency of 2 per 1,000, corresponding to the top 1% of the tumor frequency distribution. Rényi diversity was computed with the R vegan package after subsampling each repertoire 100 times to 5,000 TCRs. To build CDR3 similarity networks, amino acid triplet string-kernel similarity was used, and CDR3s were connected when their pairwise similarity was above 0.82. TCRdb trimmed public reads at Q25 via fastp, called clones via MiXCR and kept in-frame beta chains. CDR3 protein duplicates are merged, each entry listing the most common genes and DNA. The V and J calls follow TCRdb's processing rather than the paper's. The sample table records about 26,000 distinct CDR3 sequences; 10% to 15% of these occur just once. The top ten constitute roughly 24% of the sample.

Interpreted using the paper, the time point label stands for: sample taken at primary tumor resection. TCR sequencing used whole RNA extracted from tumor and nontumor lung tissue, or from cryopreserved PBMC samples, without cell sorting. The donors were some 70 patients from the lung TRACERx cohort who had early-stage, untreated non-small cell lung cancer. A patient was chosen for TCR sequencing only when enough RNA was available from at least two tumor regions. The sample was PBMCs, taken at surgery. The rearrangement joined TRBV11-3 to TRBJ2-2, and perhaps TRBD2 as D gene, on 5 matching bases. This clonotype was obtained from a female donor with early-stage non-small cell lung cancer. The CDR3 reads CASSFVASGTGELFF. The sequenced DNA is TGTGCCAGCAGCTTCGTAGCGTCGGGCACCGGGGAGCTGTTTTTT.